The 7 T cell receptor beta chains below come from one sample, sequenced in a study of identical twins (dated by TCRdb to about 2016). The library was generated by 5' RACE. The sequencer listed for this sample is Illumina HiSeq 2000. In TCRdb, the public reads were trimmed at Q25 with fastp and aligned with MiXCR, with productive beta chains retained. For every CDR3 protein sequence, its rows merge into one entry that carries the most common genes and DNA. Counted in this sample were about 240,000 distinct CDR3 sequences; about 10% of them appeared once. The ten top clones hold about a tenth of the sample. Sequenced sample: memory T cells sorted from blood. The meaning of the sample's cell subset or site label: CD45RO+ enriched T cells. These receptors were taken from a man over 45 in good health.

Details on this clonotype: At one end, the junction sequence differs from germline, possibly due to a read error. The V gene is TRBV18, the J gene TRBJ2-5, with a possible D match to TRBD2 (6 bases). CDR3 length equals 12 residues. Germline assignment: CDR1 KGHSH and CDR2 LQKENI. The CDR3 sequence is CASSPIRGTLYF. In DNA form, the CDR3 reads TGTGCCAGCTCACCGATCCGGGGGACCCTGTACTTC.

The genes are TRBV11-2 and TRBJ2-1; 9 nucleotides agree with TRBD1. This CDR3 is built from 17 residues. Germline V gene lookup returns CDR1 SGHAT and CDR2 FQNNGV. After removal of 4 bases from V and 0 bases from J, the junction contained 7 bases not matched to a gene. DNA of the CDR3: TGTGCCAGCAGCTGGGGGACAGGGATCAGCTCCTACAATGAGCAGTTCTTC. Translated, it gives CASSWGTGISSYNEQFF.

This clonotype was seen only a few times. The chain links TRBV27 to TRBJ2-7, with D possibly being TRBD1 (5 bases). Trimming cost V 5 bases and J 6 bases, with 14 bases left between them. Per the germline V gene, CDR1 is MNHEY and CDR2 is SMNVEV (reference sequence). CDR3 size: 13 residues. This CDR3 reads CASSSDIRGEQYF. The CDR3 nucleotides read TGTGCCAGCAGTAGCGACATTAGGGGCGAGCAGTACTTC.

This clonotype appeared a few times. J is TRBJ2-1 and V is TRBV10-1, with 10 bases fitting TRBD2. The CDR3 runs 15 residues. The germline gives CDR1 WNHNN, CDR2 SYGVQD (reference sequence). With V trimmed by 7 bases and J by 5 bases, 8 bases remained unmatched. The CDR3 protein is CASTDTSGENNEQFF. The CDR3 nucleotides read TGCGCCAGCACCGATACTAGCGGGGAAAACAATGAGCAGTTCTTC.

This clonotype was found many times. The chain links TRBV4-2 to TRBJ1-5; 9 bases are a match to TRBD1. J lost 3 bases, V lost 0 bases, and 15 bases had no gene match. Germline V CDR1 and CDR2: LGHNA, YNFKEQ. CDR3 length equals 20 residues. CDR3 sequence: CASSQDLLPGTGISNQPQHF. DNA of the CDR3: TGTGCCAGCAGCCAAGATCTCCTCCCCGGGACAGGGATTTCCAATCAGCCCCAGCATTTT.

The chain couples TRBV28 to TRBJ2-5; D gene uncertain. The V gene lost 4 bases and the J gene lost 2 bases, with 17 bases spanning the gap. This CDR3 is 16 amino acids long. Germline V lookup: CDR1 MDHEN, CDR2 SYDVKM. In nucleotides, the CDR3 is TGTGCCAGCAGTTCTGGGGTTCGGCTACTTCAAGAGACCCAGTACTTC. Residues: CASSSGVRLLQETQYF.

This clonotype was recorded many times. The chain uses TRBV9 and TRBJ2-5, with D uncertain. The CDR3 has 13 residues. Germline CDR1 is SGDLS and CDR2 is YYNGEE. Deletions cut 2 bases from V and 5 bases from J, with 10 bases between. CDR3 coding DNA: TGTGCCAGCAGCGTCCGAGAATACGAGACCCAGTACTTC. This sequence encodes CASSVREYETQYF.